This T cell receptor (beta chain) derives from a study of esophageal squamous cell carcinoma under preoperative chemotherapy (dated by TCRdb to 2017 to 2018). Describing the broader study: In the study, TCR repertoires were profiled in both peripheral blood T cells and tumor-infiltrating lymphocytes. Repertoires from samples taken before paclitaxel-nedaplatin therapy were compared with repertoires from samples taken after paclitaxel-nedaplatin therapy. The study assessed how paclitaxel-nedaplatin chemotherapy affected T-cell receptor repertoires in patients with esophageal squamous cell carcinoma. The cohort comprised five patients with primary esophageal squamous cell carcinoma.

From the germline V gene, CDR1 is SGHVS and CDR2 is FQNEAQ. There are 14 amino acids in the CDR3, from cysteine to phenylalanine inclusive. The read is trimmed to its CDR3 DNA, 42 bases read in frame from base 1. Trimming removed 2 bases from V and 3 bases from J, leaving 11 bases between the germline ends. General conclusions and limits of the study: A small cohort was used, with only a few patients with esophageal squamous cell carcinoma being analyzed. A significant increase in TCR diversity was observed in peripheral T cells after chemotherapy, whereas no such increase was observed in tumor-infiltrating lymphocytes. Paclitaxel-nedaplatin therapy induced immediate and substantial clonotype frequency changes, with contraction more likely among abundant clones than amplification. Rather than arising solely from local clonal changes, post-treatment tumor-infiltrating lymphocytes appeared to come partly from peripheral T cells that migrated into the tumor.

About this clonotype itself: Its binding antigen is unknown. No quality values exist for individual bases; no much larger clone is one base distant.

According to the study, the label for this sample's time point signals: before preoperative PTX-NDP chemotherapy. Patients received paclitaxel-nedaplatin as preoperative chemotherapy before surgery. The library was built by means of PCR. TCRdb records HiSeq X Ten as the sequencer. High-throughput sequencing was used to characterize TCR repertoires. TCRdb redid the processing of the public reads, applying fastp at Q25 and MiXCR, and retained in-frame beta chains. Every entry covers one CDR3 protein and lists the most common genes and DNA from its rows. This sample has over 10,000 distinct CDR3 sequences in its table, and 54% of those were observed once. The ten biggest clones cover approximately 15% of the sample.

Collection took place from a patient given preoperative chemotherapy. The receptor comes from a human donor with esophageal squamous cell carcinoma. The donor label of this sample is uncertain. The chain links TRBV7-8 with TRBJ2-7; the D gene is possibly TRBD1, with 5 bases matching. The nucleotide sequence reads TGTGCCAGCAGCTTACGTAAGGGGTTCTACGAGCAGTACTTC. Its product reads: CASSLRKGFYEQYF.